This entry describes one T cell receptor (beta chain). Its antigen remains unidentified. Donors, without exception, were Caucasian adults residing in Nashville, Tennessee. The sample is drawn from a study of shared clonotypes between healthy human individuals. Study summary: Three plates each covered CD4 naive and memory; CD8 naive two, CD8 memory one.

The authors loaded roughly 200 ng DNA, 28,000 or so T cell genomes, into sorted-subset replicate PCRs. Using immunoSEQ multiplex PCR, the repertoire was profiled, and TCRdb retains in-frame clones only, with some absent. Altogether over 2 million clones are present, roughly 92% being singletons, with the ten largest covering around 0.38%. Notes on the study in general: Only blood samples were collected, and tissue repertoires likely differ.

The receptor's source is a man between 18 and 29 years old in good health. Some clones in this sample may be carry-over from other donors' samples. Sample: naive CD4+ T cells from PBMCs. Subset noted: CD45RA+ positively selected.

The CDR3 nucleotides read TGTGCCAGCAGCCCCCGGGACAGGGAGAACTATGGCTACACCTTC. This translates into CASSPRDRENYGYTF. This chain joins TRBV5-4 and TRBJ1-2; 9 bases map to TRBD1. With 4 bases clipped from V and 2 bases from J, the junction kept 6 bases outside the gene matches. The CDR3 covers 15 residues. Germline V gives CDR1 SGHNT, CDR2 YYREEE (reference sequence).